This note documents a single T cell receptor (beta chain) sequence. Antigen specificity is unknown. 5'RACE generated cDNA with 10-nucleotide random UMIs. MiXCR, applied by TCRdb to the 5' RACE reads, yields one record per CDR3 protein. The sample holds approximately 100,000 distinct CDR3 sequences, roughly 3.5% seen once. This specimen belongs to a study of neurological immune-mediated disorders. Whole-study results and caveats: Healthy controls had more TCR clonal expansion than multiple sclerosis, which showed the least, whereas HTLV-1-associated myelopathy showed the most.

The germline gives CDR1 MNHNY, CDR2 SVGAGI (reference sequence). The length of the CDR3 is 14 residues. Trimming pared 6 bases from V and 2 bases from J, leaving 14 bases between. Sequencing was done on a sample of PBMCs. The TCR originated in a woman aged 18-29 years with multiple sclerosis. The chain links TRBV6-6 to TRBJ2-7; the D gene is possibly TRBD1 (6 bases). DNA of the CDR3: TGTGCCAGCAGCTACCGGGACAAAACCTACGAGCAGTACTTC. It specifies CASSYRDKTYEQYF.